Included here is one T cell receptor beta chain sequence, with context. It lacks a known antigen. Base qualities are not provided; no much larger clone lies one nucleotide away. This specimen belongs to a study of blood T cell repertoires in COVID-19 (TCRdb year 2020). For the wider study: The collaborator samples originated in the United States, Italy and Spain and spanned the acute and convalescent phases of COVID-19. Deeply sampled blood TCRbeta repertoires from subjects exposed to, actively infected with, or recovered from COVID-19 were included in the dataset. The samples were drawn from two sources: the first 160 participants of the ongoing ImmuneRACE study, and 1,200 or so subjects contributed by 6 global collaborators. The repertoires were released in a freely available public database meant as a resource for research on the immune response to SARS-CoV-2. Where HLA class I and class II types were available, the types were taken from metadata supplied by the sample provider, not from assay-based typing. The prospective study material was composed of cDNA or gDNA derived from T cells, B-cell-depleted T cells, or PBMCs. Nearly every sample came with metadata listing a de-identified subject ID, COVID-19 status, age in years and sex. General study outcomes and caveats: The amount of clinical and demographic metadata varied by source and participant and was provided uncurated.

One collaborating source in Seattle enrolled patients while the patients were actively infected and followed the patients over time throughout the course of disease. Whole blood was collected in K2EDTA tubes by collaborating institutions according to the institutions' own protocols. Collaborator samples were shipped for TCRbeta analysis as frozen whole blood, isolated PBMCs, or DNA extracted from either sample type. The CDR3, cysteine through phenylalanine, is 14 amino acids long. Just CDR3 DNA is preserved here, 42 bases in frame from base 1. From the germline V gene (reference sequence), CDR1 is MNHEY and CDR2 is SMNVEV. V and J lose 0 bases and 8 bases, and a span of 11 bases separates them. The immunoSEQ Assay, a bias-controlled multiplex PCR, was used to amplify TCRbeta CDR3 regions from genomic DNA. The original methods were these. The number of nucleated cells in each sample was estimated by amplification of reference gene primers within the assay. Sequence reads were collapsed and filtered to measure the absolute abundance of every unique TCRbeta CDR3 rearrangement. For each sample, productive Simpson clonality was calculated by taking the square root of Simpson's diversity index across productive rearrangements. Sourced from immuneACCESS, this table was stored by TCRdb with only in-frame sequences that have V and J called. A share of the clones is absent; for the studies checked, an unresolved V gene accounts for under half, and the remainder has no known explanation. The V and J calls and clone size are taken from that table; D and trimming were inferred from the DNA. The sample table holds around 310,000 clones, of which 75% to 95% were seen once. About 6.8% of the sample lies in the top ten.

The origin of this receptor is a woman between 25 and 40 years old with COVID-19, enrolled during active disease. Sequenced sample: peripheral blood. The chain was built from TRBV27 and TRBJ2-1; the D gene is perhaps TRBD2, from 5 matching bases. The DNA sequence is as follows: TGTGCCAGCAGTTTATCCGGACTTGCCGATGAGCAGTTCTTC. This yields the protein CASSLSGLADEQFF.